These 9 T cell receptor beta chains share one sample of origin, sequenced in a study of blood T cell repertoires in COVID-19. Libraries were prepared by immunoSEQ multiplex PCR; TCRdb keeps only in-frame clonotypes and omits some of them. The profile shows under 200,000 clones, around 83% of them singletons. The sample was peripheral blood. The receptors come from a woman aged 65 to 85 who had recovered from COVID-19.

The rearrangement uses TRBV25-1 and TRBJ1-6; no reliable D call. The CDR3 has 12 amino acids. V was shortened by 6 bases and J by 6 bases, with 6 bases between the two germline ends. In germline, CDR1 is MGHDK, CDR2 SYGVNS. The CDR3 DNA follows: TGTGCCAGCAGGGAGGGTAATTCACCCCTCCACTTT. As protein: CASREGNSPLHF.

V usage is TRBV20-1 and J usage is TRBJ2-3; TRBD2 aligns across 9 bases. CDR1 and CDR2 from the germline V gene are DFQATT and SNEGSKA (reference sequence). The J segment lost 2 bases and the V segment lost 3 bases, leaving 3 bases of the junction unmatched. The CDR3 totals 14 residues. The chain's CDR3 is CSASLAGPTDTQYF. As DNA, the CDR3 is TGCAGTGCTAGTCTAGCGGGGCCCACAGATACGCAGTATTTT.

J is TRBJ2-3 and V is TRBV20-1; D is perhaps TRBD2 (6 bases). The CDR3 length is 14 residues. The ends were cut back, 6 bases at V and 6 bases at J, with 19 bases in the middle. From germline, CDR1 is DFQATT and CDR2 SNEGSKA (reference sequence). This CDR3 is CSASRGTGQDTQYF. The CDR3 nucleotides read TGCAGTGCCAGTCGCGGGACCGGCCAGGATACGCAGTATTTT.

The chain couples TRBV2 to TRBJ1-5; D possibly corresponds to TRBD1 (5 bases). V lost 8 bases and J lost 0, with 8 bases in between. The CDR3 extends over 13 amino acids. Germline-derived CDR1 and CDR2 are SNHLY and FYNNEI. The CDR3 reads CASGQDSNQPQHF. CDR3 nucleotide sequence: TGTGCCAGCGGACAAGATAGCAATCAGCCCCAGCATTTT.

This clone came up a few times. The CDR3 region is CASSLAGGLAYEQYF. The CDR3 coding sequence is TGCGCCAGCAGCTTGGCGGGGGGTCTGGCTTACGAGCAGTACTTC. This chain connects TRBV5-1 to TRBJ2-7, with 7 bases identical to TRBD2. The J segment lost 4 bases and the V segment lost 0 bases, leaving 7 bases of the junction unmatched. CDR1 and CDR2 from the germline V gene are SGHRS and YFSETQ. The CDR3 runs to 15 residues. Full variable domain (outside the CDR3, taken from reference TRBV5-1 and TRBJ2-7): KAGVTQTPRYLIKTRGQQVTLSCSPISGHRSVSWYQQTPGQGLQFLFEYFSETQRNKGNFPGRFSGRQFSNSRSEMNVSTLELGDSALYLCASSLAGGLAYEQYFGPGTRLTVT.

This chain connects TRBV2 to TRBJ2-1; 10 nucleotides agree with TRBD2. With 5 bases clipped from V and 2 bases from J, the junction kept 6 bases outside the gene matches. The CDR3 sequence is 16 residues long. Germline V lookup: CDR1 SNHLY, CDR2 FYNNEI. The CDR3 sequence: CASSRLAGEPYNEQFF. The CDR3 DNA follows: TGTGCCAGCAGTCGCCTAGCGGGGGAACCCTACAATGAGCAGTTCTTC.

CDR3 DNA: TGTGCCAGCAGTTACGAGGTCTCGAGGGCTAACTATGGCTACACCTTC. Translating gives CASSYEVSRANYGYTF. The rearrangement joins TRBV6-2 or TRBV6-3 to TRBJ1-2; no reliable D call. The V end was cut by 2 bases, the J end by 0 bases, with 13 bases between. The CDR3 spans 16 residues. CDR1 MNHEY and CDR2 SVGEGT come from the germline V gene.

Of note for this clone: Different DNA sequences within this sample yield the same CDR3. The chain links TRBV5-1 to TRBJ2-3; D is perhaps TRBD1 (5 bases). Trimming left V 2 bases short and J 2 bases short, with 9 bases between. Germline CDR1 and CDR2: SGHRS and YFSETQ. The CDR3 sequence is 14 residues long. The CDR3 is CASSLGAPTDTQYF. In DNA form, the CDR3 reads TGCGCCAGCAGCTTAGGGGCACCCACAGATACGCAGTATTTT.

The chain recombines TRBV27 with TRBJ1-6, with 9 nucleotides matching TRBD1. The CDR3 contains 14 residues. The ends lost 8 bases at V and 10 bases at J; junction bases unmatched: 9. The V gene's germline CDR1 is MNHEY and CDR2 SMNVEV (reference sequence). The CDR3, as DNA: TGTGCCAGCGGCCGGACAGGGGACGAATCACCCCTCCACTTT. Amino acid sequence: CASGRTGDESPLHF.